This T cell receptor (beta chain) derives from a study of T cell responses to AZD1222 COVID-19 vaccine. Study-level results: At 160-218 and 743-854, vaccine-associated CD4 TCRs were dominant, and they spanned spike. Donor demographics were predominantly white British with a female majority; clonal diversity may be underestimated. Repertoire sampling occurred only after the peak T cell response.

This CDR3 is 13 amino acids long. V lost 7 bases and J 5 bases, leaving 14 bases between the germline ends. Notes on this clone: What it binds is unknown.

Data came from immunoSEQ multiplex PCR; TCRdb stores just in-frame clones and leaves some out. The sample comprises hundreds of thousands of clones, about 93% of which are singletons, and 1% rests with the top ten. The chain employs TRBV12-3 or TRBV12-4 and TRBJ1-1, with no clear D. This clonotype was obtained from an adult in good health. The source material was peripheral blood, sampled on day 0 of MenACWY control vaccination. This CDR3 reads CASIEGPGTEAFF. Written as DNA, the CDR3 is TGTGCCAGCATAGAAGGGCCGGGGACTGAAGCTTTCTTT.